The text below deals with one T cell receptor (beta chain). Its antigen remains unidentified. The junction shows a germline mismatch at one end, possibly a read error. This sample is drawn from a study of blood T cells in healthy people across ages. Ranging in age from about 6 to 95, the donors were healthy Caucasian individuals from Russia. Every donor provided around 9.5 milliliters of peripheral blood. A second PCR of 7 to 11 cycles used a sample-barcoded 5' primer and a J-beta primer mix. Every cDNA molecule carried a tag from a template-switch adaptor bearing 12 random nucleotides. MiXCR, applied by TCRdb to the 5' RACE reads, yields one record per CDR3 protein. Of roughly 800,000 distinct CDR3 sequences detected, 55% to 70% appear once; the ten largest clones hold 20% to 25%. Overall study results and limits: The long-lived group displayed more naive CD4+ cells, plus higher diversity, than the aged donors did.

Germline lookup yields CDR1 MGHDK and CDR2 SYGVNS. The CDR3 totals 13 residues. Input material: blood. The rearrangement links TRBV25-1 to TRBJ2-1; D might be TRBD1 (7 bases). This TCR derives from a man aged 30 to 39 in good health. CDR3 bases: TGTGCCAGCAGTGAGGAGGGGGCGAATGAACAGTTCTTC. Translation: CASSEEGANEQFF. The full variable domain, rest sourced from reference TRBV25-1 and TRBJ2-1, is EADIYQTPRYLVIGTGKKITLECSQTMGHDKMYWYQQDPGMELHLIHYSYGVNSTEKGDLSSESTVSRIRTEHFPLTLESARPSHTSQYLCASSEEGANEQFFGPGTRLTVL.